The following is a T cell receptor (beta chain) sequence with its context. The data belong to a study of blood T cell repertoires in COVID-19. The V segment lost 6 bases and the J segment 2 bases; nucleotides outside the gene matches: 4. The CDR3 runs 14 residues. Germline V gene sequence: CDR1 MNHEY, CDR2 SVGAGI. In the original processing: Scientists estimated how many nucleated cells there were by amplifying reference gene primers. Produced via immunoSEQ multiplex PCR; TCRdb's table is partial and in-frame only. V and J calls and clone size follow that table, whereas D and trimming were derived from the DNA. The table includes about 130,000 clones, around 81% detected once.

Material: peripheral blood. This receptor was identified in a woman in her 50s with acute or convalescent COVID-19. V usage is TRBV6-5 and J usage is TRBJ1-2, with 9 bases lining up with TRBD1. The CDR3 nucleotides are TGTGCCAGCAGACGGACAGGGGACAACTATGGCTACACCTTC. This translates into CASRRTGDNYGYTF.